This T cell receptor beta chain was found in a study of OX40 agonist ivuxolimab in advanced cancers. Study conclusions and caveats: At 0.1 to 3.0 mg/kg and by week 6, clonal expansion occurred in CD4+ and CD8+ blood T cells. The antigens recognized by the expanded peripheral T cells, that is their antigen specificity, were not determined.

Produced via immunoSEQ multiplex PCR; TCRdb's table is partial and in-frame only. This sample carries under 50,000 clones, around 86% of them seen once, and the ten largest clones take about 16%. The CDR3 has 17 amino acids. The V gene end was trimmed by 5 bases and the J gene end by 1 base; junction bases not matched to a gene: 11. A remark on this clone: Its antigen is not known.

The sequence was obtained from an adult with an advanced solid tumor such as melanoma, head and neck, liver or kidney cancer. The chain couples TRBV5-3 to TRBJ2-1; the match to TRBD1 covers 8 bases. TRBV5-3 is identified as an open reading frame with a role that is uncertain. The sample here was CD4+ or CD8+ T cells sorted from blood, taken in a trial of the OX40 agonist ivuxolimab. The CDR3 DNA is TGTGCCAGAAGTCCTTGGCAACAGGGGGTTTCCTACAATGAGCAGTTCTTC. Protein product: CARSPWQQGVSYNEQFF.